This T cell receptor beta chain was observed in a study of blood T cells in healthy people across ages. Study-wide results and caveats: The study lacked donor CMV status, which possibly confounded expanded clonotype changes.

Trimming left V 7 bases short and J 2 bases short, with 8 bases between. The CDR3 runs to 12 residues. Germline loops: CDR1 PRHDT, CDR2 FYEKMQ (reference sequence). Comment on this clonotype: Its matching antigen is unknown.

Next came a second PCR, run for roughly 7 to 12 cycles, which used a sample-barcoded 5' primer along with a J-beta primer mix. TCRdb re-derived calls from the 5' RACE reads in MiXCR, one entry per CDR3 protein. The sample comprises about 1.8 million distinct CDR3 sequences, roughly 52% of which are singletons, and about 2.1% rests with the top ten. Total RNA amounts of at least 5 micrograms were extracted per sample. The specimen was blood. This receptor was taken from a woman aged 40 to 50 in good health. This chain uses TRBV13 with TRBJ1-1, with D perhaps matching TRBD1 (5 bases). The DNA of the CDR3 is TGTGCCAGCACCAGGGCAAACACTGAAGCTTTCTTT. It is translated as CASTRANTEAFF.